This TCR beta chain was observed in a study of beta chain features in type 1 diabetes. On this clone itself: Antigen unknown.

Every isolated RNA sample was fully reverse transcribed, so sequencing captured expressed TCRB transcripts. Assay used: immunoSEQ multiplex PCR; TCRdb lists only in-frame clones, some missing. Among about 160,000 clones listed, around 8% were seen once. Via CD45RO/CCR7/CD25/CD127/CD95/CD27, cells of the CD4+ naive, central memory, regulatory and stem cell-like memory subsets were sorted. The length of the CDR3 is 18 residues. From germline, CDR1 is MDHEN and CDR2 SYDVKM. V lost 3 bases to trimming and J lost 5 bases; unmatched junction nucleotides: 11. Regarding the study as a whole: Overrepresentation of cells with high TCR expression could result from cDNA sequencing. Insertions at VDJ junctions were less frequent in type 1 diabetes patients. These patients also deleted more nucleotides at the same junctions. Shortening of TCRB CDR3s, moderate but significant, appeared in all four CD4+ subsets of Type 1 diabetes patients.

V is TRBV28 and J is TRBJ2-5; TRBD2 matches 14 bases. This clonotype was sampled from a man between 18 and 29 years old in good health. Sequencing input: central memory CD4+ T cells from blood. The DNA for the CDR3 is TGTGCCAGCAGTTTTCTGGGACTAGCGGGAGAGTCGGAGGAGACCCAGTACTTC. Residues: CASSFLGLAGESEETQYF.